The 4 T cell receptor beta chains given below trace back to one sample, sequenced in a study of regulatory T cells in long-lasting Graves disease. Building the TCR beta libraries relied on iRepertoire HTBI primers, and CDR3 regions underwent Arm-PCR. In TCRdb, the multiplex PCR reads were re-called with MiXCR into one record per CDR3 protein. The sample holds some 440,000 distinct CDR3 sequences, around 21% seen once. Time point described: persistent/refractory GD, antithyroid drugs over 5 years with positive TRAb. PBMCs were the source of the RNA used for TCR sequencing. The starting material was peripheral blood mononuclear cells (PBMCs), obtained when the disease was refractory, from a patient treated with antithyroid drugs. The receptors originated from a female donor with Graves disease.

In its sample, this clonotype was seen once. One base away lies a much larger clone, so this may be a sequencing read error. The genes are TRBV19 and TRBJ1-1, with D hard to call. V dropped 7 bases and J dropped 0 bases, with 18 bases sitting between them. The CDR3 extends over 16 amino acids. Germline CDR1 LNHDA, CDR2 SQIVND (reference sequence). This chain's CDR3 is CASNRQRSPVNTEAFF. The CDR3, as DNA: TGTGCCAGTAACCGTCAACGATCCCCCGTGAACACTGAAGCTTTCTTT.

This clonotype was seen many times. This chain links TRBV7-2 with TRBJ2-5; D remains ambiguous. The germline gives CDR1 SGHTA, CDR2 FQGNSA. This CDR3 is built from 15 residues. Trimming removed 1 base at V and 3 bases at J, with 12 bases between. CDR3 DNA sequence: TGTGCCAGCAGCTTAGTCTTAGGCCAGGAAGAGACCCAGTACTTC. Its protein is CASSLVLGQEETQYF. Variable domain in full (rest from reference TRBV7-2 and TRBJ2-5): GAGVSQSPSNKVTEKGKDVELRCDPISGHTALYWYRQSLGQGLEFLIYFQGNSAPDKSGLPSDRFSAERTGGSVSTLTIQRTQQEDSAVYLCASSLVLGQEETQYFGPGTRLLVL.

This clonotype was found many times. V usage is TRBV12-3 or TRBV12-4 and J usage is TRBJ1-2, with 7 bases fitting TRBD1. CDR3 size: 13 residues. The V gene end was trimmed by 5 bases and the J gene end by 8 bases; junction bases not matched to a gene: 8. Here the CDR3 DNA reads TGTGCCAGCAGTATGACAGGGCCTAGCGGCTACACCTTC. Protein product: CASSMTGPSGYTF.

This clonotype occurred many times. The chain carries TRBV29-1 and TRBJ1-2; 12 bases map to TRBD1. The CDR3 has 13 amino acids. The V segment lost 6 bases and the J segment 7 bases; nucleotides outside the gene matches: 6. The V gene's germline CDR1 is SQVTM and CDR2 ANQGSEA. The CDR3 protein is CSVRDRGQGGYTF. The CDR3 DNA is TGCAGCGTCCGGGACAGGGGGCAAGGTGGCTACACCTTC. The full variable domain, with the rest looked up from reference TRBV29-1 and TRBJ1-2, is SAVISQKPSRDICQRGTSLTIQCQVDSQVTMMFWYRQQPGQSLTLIATANQGSEATYESGFVIDKFPISRPNLTFSTLTVSNMSPEDSSIYLCSVRDRGQGGYTFGSGTRLTVV.